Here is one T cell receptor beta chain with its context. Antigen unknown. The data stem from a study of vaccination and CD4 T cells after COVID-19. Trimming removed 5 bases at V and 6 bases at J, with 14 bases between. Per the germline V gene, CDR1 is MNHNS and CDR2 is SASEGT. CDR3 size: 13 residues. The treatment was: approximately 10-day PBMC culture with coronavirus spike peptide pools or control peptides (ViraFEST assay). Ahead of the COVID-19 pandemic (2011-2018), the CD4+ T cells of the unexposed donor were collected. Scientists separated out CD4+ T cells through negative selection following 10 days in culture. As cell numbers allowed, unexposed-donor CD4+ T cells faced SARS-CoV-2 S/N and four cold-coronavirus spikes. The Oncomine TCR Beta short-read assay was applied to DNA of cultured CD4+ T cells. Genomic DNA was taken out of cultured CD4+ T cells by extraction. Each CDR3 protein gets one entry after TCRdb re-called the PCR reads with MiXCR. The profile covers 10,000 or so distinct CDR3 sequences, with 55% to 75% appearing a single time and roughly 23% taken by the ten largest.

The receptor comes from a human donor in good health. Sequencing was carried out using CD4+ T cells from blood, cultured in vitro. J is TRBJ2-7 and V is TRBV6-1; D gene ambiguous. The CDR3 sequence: CASSPHPGGEQYF. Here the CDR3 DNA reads TGTGCCAGCAGTCCCCATCCGGGTGGCGAGCAGTACTTC.